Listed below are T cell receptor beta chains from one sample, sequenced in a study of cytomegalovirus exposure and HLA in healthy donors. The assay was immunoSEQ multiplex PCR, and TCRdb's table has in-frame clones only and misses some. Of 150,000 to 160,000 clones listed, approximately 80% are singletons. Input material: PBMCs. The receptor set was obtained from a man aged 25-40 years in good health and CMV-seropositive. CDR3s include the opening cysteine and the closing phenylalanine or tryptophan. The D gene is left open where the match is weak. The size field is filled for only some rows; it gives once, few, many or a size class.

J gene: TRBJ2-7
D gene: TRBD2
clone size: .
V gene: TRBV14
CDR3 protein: CASSQGTSGNEQYF
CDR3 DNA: TGTGCCAGCAGCCAAGGGACTAGCGGGAACGAGCAGTACTTC

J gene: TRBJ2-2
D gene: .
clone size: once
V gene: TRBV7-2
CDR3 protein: CASSLSWQEDDTGELFF
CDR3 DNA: TGTGCCAGCAGCTTATCGTGGCAGGAGGATGACACCGGGGAGCTGTTTTTT

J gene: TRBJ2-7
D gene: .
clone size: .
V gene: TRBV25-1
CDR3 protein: CASSEGSELLSYEQYF
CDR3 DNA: TGTGCCAGCAGTGAAGGGAGCGAACTTCTCTCCTACGAGCAGTACTTC

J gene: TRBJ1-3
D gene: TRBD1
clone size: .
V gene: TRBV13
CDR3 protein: CASNQLPGQGAENTIYF
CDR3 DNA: TGTGCCAGCAACCAACTTCCGGGACAGGGGGCGGAAAACACCATATATTTT

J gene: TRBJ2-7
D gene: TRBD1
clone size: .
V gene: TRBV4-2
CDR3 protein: CASSQAPDRLSYEQYF
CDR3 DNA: TGTGCCAGCAGCCAAGCCCCGGACAGGCTCTCCTACGAGCAGTACTTC

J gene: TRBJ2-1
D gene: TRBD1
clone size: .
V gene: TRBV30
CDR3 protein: CAWSRTGVGNNEQFF
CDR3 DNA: TGTGCCTGGAGCCGGACAGGGGTTGGCAACAATGAGCAGTTCTTC

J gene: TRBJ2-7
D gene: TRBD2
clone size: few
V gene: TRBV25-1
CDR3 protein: CASSELGLAGGPSYEQYF
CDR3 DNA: TGTGCCAGCAGTGAATTGGGACTAGCGGGAGGACCCTCCTACGAGCAGTACTTC

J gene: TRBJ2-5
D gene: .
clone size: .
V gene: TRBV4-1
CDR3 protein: CASSPSGGGETQYF
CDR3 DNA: TGCGCCAGCAGCCCCTCCGGGGGAGGAGAGACCCAGTACTTC

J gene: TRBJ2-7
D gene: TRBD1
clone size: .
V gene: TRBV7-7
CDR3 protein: CASSLGQANYEQYF
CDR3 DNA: TGTGCTAGCAGCTTAGGACAGGCCAACTACGAGCAGTACTTC

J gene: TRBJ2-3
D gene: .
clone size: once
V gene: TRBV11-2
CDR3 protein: CASSFDGDLKDTQYF
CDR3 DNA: TGTGCCAGCAGCTTTGATGGTGATCTAAAAGATACGCAGTATTTT

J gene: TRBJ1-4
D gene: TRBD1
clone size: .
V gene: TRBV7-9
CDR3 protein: CSSSSSDRGTNEKLFF
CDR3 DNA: TGTTCCAGCAGCTCCTCGGACAGGGGTACTAATGAAAAACTGTTTTTT

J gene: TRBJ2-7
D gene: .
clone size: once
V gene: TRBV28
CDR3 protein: CASSFSQGTYEQYF
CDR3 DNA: TGTGCCAGCAGTTTCAGTCAGGGAACCTACGAGCAGTACTTC

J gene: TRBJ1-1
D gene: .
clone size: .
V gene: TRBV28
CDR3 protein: CASSPPWAQSRAFF
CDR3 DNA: TGTGCCAGCAGTCCCCCGTGGGCCCAAAGTCGGGCTTTCTTT

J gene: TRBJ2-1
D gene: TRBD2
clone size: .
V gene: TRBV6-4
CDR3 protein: CASSDSTGTSGRAFF
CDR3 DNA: TGTGCCAGCAGTGACTCGACCGGGACTAGCGGGAGAGCGTTCTTC

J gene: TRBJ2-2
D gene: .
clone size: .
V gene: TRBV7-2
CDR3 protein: CASSLVATGELFF
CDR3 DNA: TGTGCCAGCAGCTTAGTAGCTACCGGGGAGCTGTTTTTT

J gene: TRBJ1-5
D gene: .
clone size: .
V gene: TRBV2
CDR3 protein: CASNPSLRGPQHF
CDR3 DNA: TGTGCCAGCAATCCCAGTTTAAGGGGGCCCCAGCATTTT

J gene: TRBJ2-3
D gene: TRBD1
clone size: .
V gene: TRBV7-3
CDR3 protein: CASSKTPVRGRDTQYF
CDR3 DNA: TGTGCCAGCAGCAAAACCCCCGTCAGGGGGCGAGATACGCAGTATTTT

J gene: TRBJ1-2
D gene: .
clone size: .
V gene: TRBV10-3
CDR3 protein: CAIIAGRNYGYTF
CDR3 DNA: TGTGCCATCATCGCAGGCAGAAACTATGGCTACACCTTC

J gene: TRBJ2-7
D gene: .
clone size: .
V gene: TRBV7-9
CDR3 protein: CASSPKGGIYEQYF
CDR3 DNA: TGTGCCAGCAGCCCCAAGGGGGGGATATACGAGCAGTACTTC

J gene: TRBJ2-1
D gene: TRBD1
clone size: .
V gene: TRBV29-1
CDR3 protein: CSVEEIRDSPYNEQFF
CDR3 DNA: TGCAGCGTTGAAGAGATCCGGGACAGTCCTTACAATGAGCAGTTCTTC

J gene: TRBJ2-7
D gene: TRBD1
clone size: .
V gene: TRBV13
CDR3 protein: CASSISGTGGPYEQYF
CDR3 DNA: TGTGCCAGCAGCATATCCGGGACAGGGGGACCCTACGAGCAGTACTTC

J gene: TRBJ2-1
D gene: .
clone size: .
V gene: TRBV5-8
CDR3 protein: CASRSVLAVAYNEQFF
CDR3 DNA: TGTGCCAGCAGATCCGTCTTAGCGGTAGCCTACAATGAGCAGTTCTTC

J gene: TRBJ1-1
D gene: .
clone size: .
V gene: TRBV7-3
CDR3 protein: CASSREGGEFAEAFF
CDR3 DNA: TGTGCCAGCAGCAGAGAAGGGGGTGAATTCGCTGAAGCTTTCTTT

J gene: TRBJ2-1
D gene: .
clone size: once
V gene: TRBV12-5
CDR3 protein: CASGGLGTNEQFF
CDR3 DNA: TGTGCTAGTGGAGGACTTGGTACCAATGAGCAGTTCTTC

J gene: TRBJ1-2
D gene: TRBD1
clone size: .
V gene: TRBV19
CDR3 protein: CASSLGQNYGYTF
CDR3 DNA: TGTGCCAGTAGTTTGGGACAGAACTATGGCTACACCTTC

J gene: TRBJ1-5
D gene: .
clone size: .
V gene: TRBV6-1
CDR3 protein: CASSEGNTAWPQHF
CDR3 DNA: TGTGCCAGCAGTGAAGGCAACACCGCCTGGCCCCAGCATTTT

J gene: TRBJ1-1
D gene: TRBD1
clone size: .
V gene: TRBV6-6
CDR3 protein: CASSTDRANTEAFF
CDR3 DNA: TGTGCCAGCAGTACGGACAGGGCGAACACTGAAGCTTTCTTT

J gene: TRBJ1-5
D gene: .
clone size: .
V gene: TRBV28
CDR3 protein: CASNNHHRDQPQHF
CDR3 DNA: TGTGCCAGCAATAACCACCACAGGGATCAGCCCCAGCATTTT

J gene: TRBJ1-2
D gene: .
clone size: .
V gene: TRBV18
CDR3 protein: CASSPPRVYGYTF
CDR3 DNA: TGTGCCAGCTCACCACCCAGGGTTTATGGCTACACCTTC

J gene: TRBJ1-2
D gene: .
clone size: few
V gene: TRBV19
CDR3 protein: CASSTGQYGYTF
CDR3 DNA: TGTGCCAGTAGTACCGGACAGTATGGCTACACCTTC

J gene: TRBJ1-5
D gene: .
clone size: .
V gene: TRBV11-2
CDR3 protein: CASSLVQNQPQHF
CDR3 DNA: TGTGCCAGCAGCTTAGTACAGAATCAGCCCCAGCATTTT

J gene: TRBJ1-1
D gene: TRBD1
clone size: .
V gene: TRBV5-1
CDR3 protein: CASSLGQDRAEAFF
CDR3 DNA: TGCGCCAGCAGCTTGGGTCAGGACAGGGCTGAAGCTTTCTTT

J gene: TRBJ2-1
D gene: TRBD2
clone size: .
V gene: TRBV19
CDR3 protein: CASSIGGSGSSYNEQFF
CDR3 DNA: TGTGCCAGTAGTATAGGGGGTAGCGGGAGTTCTTACAATGAGCAGTTCTTC

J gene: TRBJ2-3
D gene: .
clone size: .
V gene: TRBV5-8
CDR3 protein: CASSPEASSSTDTQYF
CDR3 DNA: TGTGCCAGCAGCCCGGAGGCATCCTCTAGCACAGATACGCAGTATTTT

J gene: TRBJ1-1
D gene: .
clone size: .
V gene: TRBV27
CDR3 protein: CASSPGRNTEAFF
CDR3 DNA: TGTGCCAGCAGTCCGGGTCGAAACACTGAAGCTTTCTTT

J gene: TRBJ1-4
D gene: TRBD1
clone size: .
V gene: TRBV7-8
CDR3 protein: CASSPTGALNEKLFF
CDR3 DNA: TGTGCCAGCAGCCCGACAGGGGCGCTGAATGAAAAACTGTTTTTT

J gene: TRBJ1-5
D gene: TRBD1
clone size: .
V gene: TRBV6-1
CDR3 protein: CASTTRDRGNQPQHF
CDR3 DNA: TGTGCCAGCACCACGAGGGACAGGGGCAATCAGCCCCAGCATTTT

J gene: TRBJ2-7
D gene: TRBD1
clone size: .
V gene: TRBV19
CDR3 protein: CASSGGGTGEYEQYF
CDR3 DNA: TGTGCCAGTAGTGGAGGGGGGACAGGGGAATACGAGCAGTACTTC

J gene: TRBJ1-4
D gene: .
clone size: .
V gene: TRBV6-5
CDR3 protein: CASSYEGEGINEKLFF
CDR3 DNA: TGTGCCAGCAGTTACGAGGGGGAGGGGATAAATGAAAAACTGTTTTTT

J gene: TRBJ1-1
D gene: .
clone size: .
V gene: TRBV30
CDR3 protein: CAWGARGEAFF
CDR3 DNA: TGTGCCTGGGGTGCCAGGGGTGAAGCTTTCTTT